This TCR beta chain emerged from a study of early T cells in non-severe SARS-CoV-2 infection. Study-level information: Bulk RNA isolated from unsorted whole blood underwent sequencing; chains were not paired.

Of note for this clonotype: Its antigen is unknown.

Study-wide results and limits: The matching step, a VDJdb search, favored anti-spike CD8 responses and missed private and CD4 specificities.

Individual cDNA molecules received unique molecular identifiers. Each CDR3 protein is one row after TCRdb ran MiXCR on the 5' RACE reads. The sample has approximately 45,000 distinct CDR3 sequences; 11% are singletons. Sequenced input: whole blood. This TCR came from an adult who was a healthcare worker with PCR-confirmed SARS-CoV-2 infection or an uninfected control (not recorded which).

CDR3 amino acids: CSASLAGGRSYEQYF. The CDR3 coding sequence is TGCAGTGCTTCCCTAGCGGGGGGCCGATCCTACGAGCAGTACTTC. The V call is TRBV20-1, the J call TRBJ2-7; 11 bases agree with TRBD2. The junction had 7 bases not matched to a gene; V was cut back by 5 bases and J by 1 base. Germline V lookup: CDR1 DFQATT, CDR2 SNEGSKA (reference sequence). The CDR3 has 15 residues.